This T cell receptor (beta chain) stems from a study of T cell changes during pregnancy in multiple sclerosis (dated by TCRdb to the late 2010s). Describing the broader study: The study examined how the T cell repertoire changed over the course of pregnancy in women with multiple sclerosis.

The library relied on the immunoSEQ multiplex PCR assay. TCRdb re-hosts the immuneACCESS table, in-frame sequences only. Its copies lack some clones; in the studies checked, an unresolved V gene accounts for under half of them, and the cause for the rest is not known. Within this sample are tens of thousands of clones, with around 95% of them counted one time only. 0.65% to 0.95% of the sample is taken by the ten largest. Remarks on this clone: There is no known antigen for this receptor. There are no base qualities to consult, and no much larger clone falls within one base.

CDR1 and CDR2, per the germline V gene, are LGHNA and YNFKEQ. The CDR3 runs 14 amino acids, cysteine and phenylalanine included. The retained sequence is limited to the CDR3, 42 bases, with the frame set at the first base. V lost 10 bases and J lost 2 bases, and the count of bases not matched to a germline gene is 4. In this chain, TRBV4-2 is recombined with TRBJ2-3, with 12 central nucleotides matching TRBD2. The TCR sequence derives from a female donor in good health, enrolled as a control in a pregnancy study. The specimen comprised peripheral blood, sampled in the second trimester of pregnancy. The CDR3 is CATTSGGPTDTQYF. Read as DNA, the sequence is TGTGCCACCACTAGCGGGGGGCCCACAGATACGCAGTATTTT.